Listed below are T cell receptor beta chains from one sample, sequenced in a study of blood T cell repertoires in COVID-19. The protocol was immunoSEQ multiplex PCR, while the TCRdb copy is restricted to in-frame clones and leaves out a portion. The top ten clones hold approximately 8.8% of a sample with some 300,000 clones, around 89% of them seen once. Sample: PBMCs or T cells enriched from blood (not recorded which). The receptors shown here come from a woman aged 40 to 50 who had recovered from COVID-19. Each CDR3 is given with its conserved first and last residue. Fields, in order: D gene, J gene, V gene, clone size, CDR3 DNA, CDR3 protein. The D gene is left open where the match is weak. Clone size appears in some rows only: once, few, many, or a class for an expanded clone.

d_call: NA
j_call: TRBJ2-1
v_call: TRBV19
clone_size: NA
cdr3_nt: TGTGCCACTAACCTCCCAGGGCAGGGTTCTAATGAGCAGTTCTTC
cdr3_aa: CATNLPGQGSNEQFF

d_call: NA
j_call: TRBJ2-7
v_call: TRBV11-2
clone_size: few
cdr3_nt: TGTGCCAGCAGCCCATCCTACGAGCAGTACTTC
cdr3_aa: CASSPSYEQYF

d_call: TRBD2
j_call: TRBJ2-1
v_call: TRBV7-6
clone_size: NA
cdr3_nt: TGTGCCAGCACCTCTGCGGGGGGCAATGAGCAGTTCTTC
cdr3_aa: CASTSAGGNEQFF

d_call: TRBD2
j_call: TRBJ2-2
v_call: TRBV30
clone_size: NA
cdr3_nt: TGTGCCTGGAGTGTCGCGGGGGTATGGTCCGGGGAGCTGTTTTTT
cdr3_aa: CAWSVAGVWSGELFF

d_call: NA
j_call: TRBJ2-2
v_call: TRBV29-1
clone_size: NA
cdr3_nt: TGCAGCGTGAGAACCTCCGGGGAGCTGTTTTTT
cdr3_aa: CSVRTSGELFF

d_call: NA
j_call: TRBJ2-1
v_call: TRBV30
clone_size: NA
cdr3_nt: TGTGCCTGGAGTGTAGACGGGAGATTTGACAATGAGCAGTTCTTC
cdr3_aa: CAWSVDGRFDNEQFF

d_call: NA
j_call: TRBJ1-5
v_call: TRBV9
clone_size: NA
cdr3_nt: TGTGCCAGCAGCATGGGAGGGTTAGAACAGCCCCAGCATTTT
cdr3_aa: CASSMGGLEQPQHF

d_call: TRBD1
j_call: TRBJ1-1
v_call: TRBV25-1
clone_size: NA
cdr3_nt: TGTGCCAGCAGTGAATTGGGGACAGGGGTGAACACTGAAGCTTTCTTT
cdr3_aa: CASSELGTGVNTEAFF

d_call: TRBD2
j_call: TRBJ2-3
v_call: TRBV11-3
clone_size: NA
cdr3_nt: TGTGCCAGCAGCGCGAGTCGGGAGGACACAGATACGCAGTATTTT
cdr3_aa: CASSASREDTDTQYF

d_call: NA
j_call: TRBJ2-7
v_call: TRBV12-3/TRBV12-4
clone_size: NA
cdr3_nt: TGTGCCAGCAGCCAGTCCCACAGGGCCGAGCAGTACTTC
cdr3_aa: CASSQSHRAEQYF

d_call: NA
j_call: TRBJ2-7
v_call: TRBV12-3/TRBV12-4
clone_size: NA
cdr3_nt: TGTGCCAGCAGTTTAAAGGCAGGGTCCGAGCAGTACTTC
cdr3_aa: CASSLKAGSEQYF

d_call: NA
j_call: TRBJ2-5
v_call: TRBV30
clone_size: NA
cdr3_nt: TGTGCCTGGAGTGTAACTTCGGGGGAGACCCAGTACTTC
cdr3_aa: CAWSVTSGETQYF

d_call: NA
j_call: TRBJ1-2
v_call: TRBV6-5
clone_size: NA
cdr3_nt: TGTGCCAGCAGCACCACCCTTTTTAGTTCGGGGGGCTACACCTTC
cdr3_aa: CASSTTLFSSGGYTF

d_call: TRBD2
j_call: TRBJ2-5
v_call: TRBV2
clone_size: NA
cdr3_nt: TGTGCCAGCACTCCACTAGCGGGAGGAGAGACCCAGTACTTC
cdr3_aa: CASTPLAGGETQYF

d_call: NA
j_call: TRBJ2-5
v_call: TRBV4-3
clone_size: NA
cdr3_nt: TGCGCCAGCAGCCAAGATGCCAATCGGCGGGAGACCCAGTACTTC
cdr3_aa: CASSQDANRRETQYF

d_call: TRBD2
j_call: TRBJ2-7
v_call: TRBV30
clone_size: once
cdr3_nt: TGTGCCTGGAGACTAGCGGGAGTGAACGAGCAGTACTTC
cdr3_aa: CAWRLAGVNEQYF

d_call: NA
j_call: TRBJ2-2
v_call: TRBV7-2
clone_size: NA
cdr3_nt: TGTGCCAGCAGCTTACGTACGAACACCGGGGAGCTGTTTTTT
cdr3_aa: CASSLRTNTGELFF

d_call: NA
j_call: TRBJ2-7
v_call: TRBV9
clone_size: NA
cdr3_nt: TGTGCCAGCAGCGTAGTTGCGGGGCACTACGAGCAGTACTTC
cdr3_aa: CASSVVAGHYEQYF

d_call: TRBD1
j_call: TRBJ1-4
v_call: TRBV7-8
clone_size: NA
cdr3_nt: TGTGCCAGCAGCTTAGTGGGCAGGGGGTTCACCCTCTCAACTAATGAAAAACTGTTTTTT
cdr3_aa: CASSLVGRGFTLSTNEKLFF

d_call: NA
j_call: TRBJ1-1
v_call: TRBV29-1
clone_size: NA
cdr3_nt: TGCAGCGTTGTGGAGGAGGCAGGCCAAGCTTTCTTT
cdr3_aa: CSVVEEAGQAFF

d_call: NA
j_call: TRBJ1-5
v_call: TRBV18
clone_size: NA
cdr3_nt: TGTGCCAGCTCACCTAATGGCGGCGCGGGACCCCAGCATTTT
cdr3_aa: CASSPNGGAGPQHF

d_call: NA
j_call: TRBJ2-3
v_call: TRBV7-3
clone_size: NA
cdr3_nt: TGTGCCAGCAGCCCTTTGACAAGCACAGATACGCAGTATTTT
cdr3_aa: CASSPLTSTDTQYF

d_call: NA
j_call: TRBJ2-1
v_call: TRBV7-9
clone_size: few
cdr3_nt: TGTGCCAGCAGTCGTGGGCCGGGAGCCGCCCACAATGAGCAGTTCTTC
cdr3_aa: CASSRGPGAAHNEQFF

d_call: TRBD2
j_call: TRBJ2-1
v_call: TRBV6-5
clone_size: NA
cdr3_nt: TGTGCCAGCAGTAAGGGGACTAGTCCCTACAATGAGCAGTTCTTC
cdr3_aa: CASSKGTSPYNEQFF

d_call: NA
j_call: TRBJ1-3
v_call: TRBV7-9
clone_size: NA
cdr3_nt: TGTGCCAGCAGCCTTGACACCTCTGGAAACACCATATATTTT
cdr3_aa: CASSLDTSGNTIYF

d_call: NA
j_call: TRBJ2-1
v_call: TRBV3-1/TRBV3-2
clone_size: NA
cdr3_nt: TGTGCCAGCAGCCTCCGACAGTACAATGAGCAGTTCTTC
cdr3_aa: CASSLRQYNEQFF

d_call: TRBD1
j_call: TRBJ1-2
v_call: TRBV9
clone_size: many
cdr3_nt: TGTGCCAGCAGCGCCGGGACAGGGTATGGCTACACCTTC
cdr3_aa: CASSAGTGYGYTF

d_call: TRBD1
j_call: TRBJ2-3
v_call: TRBV29-1
clone_size: NA
cdr3_nt: TGCAGCGTTGGGACAGGGGGCACAGATACGCAGTATTTT
cdr3_aa: CSVGTGGTDTQYF

d_call: TRBD2
j_call: TRBJ2-5
v_call: TRBV24-1
clone_size: NA
cdr3_nt: TGTGCCACCAGTGATTTTGGGACTAGCGGGGTTGAGACCCAGTACTTC
cdr3_aa: CATSDFGTSGVETQYF

d_call: NA
j_call: TRBJ2-1
v_call: TRBV29-1
clone_size: NA
cdr3_nt: TGCAGCGTTGTAGCAGCCTACAATGAGCAGTTCTTC
cdr3_aa: CSVVAAYNEQFF

d_call: NA
j_call: TRBJ2-7
v_call: TRBV6-2/TRBV6-3
clone_size: NA
cdr3_nt: TGTGCCAGCAGTTACTCGGCGGATAAAGAGGACTACGAGCAGTACTTC
cdr3_aa: CASSYSADKEDYEQYF

d_call: NA
j_call: TRBJ2-7
v_call: TRBV7-9
clone_size: NA
cdr3_nt: TGTGCCAGCAGCTTCATTCGGGGTCTGGAGCAGTACTTC
cdr3_aa: CASSFIRGLEQYF

d_call: NA
j_call: TRBJ1-3
v_call: TRBV7-2
clone_size: few
cdr3_nt: TGTGCCAGCAGCTTATGGGCCGGGATTGCTGGAAACACCATATATTTT
cdr3_aa: CASSLWAGIAGNTIYF